This is a list of T cell receptor beta chains from one sample in a study of cytomegalovirus exposure and HLA in healthy donors. Libraries were prepared by immunoSEQ multiplex PCR; TCRdb keeps only in-frame clonotypes and omits some of them. The sample includes about 160,000 clones, less than 80% of them seen just once. Sequences were obtained from PBMCs. The receptors stem from a middle-aged man in good health and CMV-seronegative. The CDR3 runs from the conserved cysteine through the conserved F or W. A D gene is named only where the DNA matches it firmly. Clone size appears in some rows only: once, few, many, or a class for an expanded clone.

clone_size j_call d_call v_call cdr3_nt cdr3_aa
. TRBJ2-7 TRBD1 TRBV7-2 TGTGCCAGCAGCTTAGAAGGTGGCAGGGGGTACGAGCAGTACTTC CASSLEGGRGYEQYF
. TRBJ2-5 . TRBV18 TGTGCCAGCTCACCACCACGGGGGGAGACCCAGTACTTC CASSPPRGETQYF
. TRBJ1-3 . TRBV18 TGTGCCAGCTCACTTAAGGGACATGGAAACACCATATATTTT CASSLKGHGNTIYF
once TRBJ2-7 . TRBV7-2 TGTGCCAGCAGCTTACTGCCCTACTACGAGCAGTACTTC CASSLLPYYEQYF
. TRBJ1-5 . TRBV4-2 TGTGCCAGCAGTCCAAGCATCAATCAGCCCCAGCATTTT CASSPSINQPQHF
. TRBJ2-7 TRBD1 TRBV6-5 TGTGCCAGCAGTTACTCCGACAGGGGATACGAGCAGTACTTC CASSYSDRGYEQYF
. TRBJ2-2 TRBD1 TRBV5-1 TGCGCCAGCAGCAGGGGGCTAGACACCGGGGAGCTGTTTTTT CASSRGLDTGELFF
. TRBJ2-7 . TRBV7-9 TGTGCCAGCAGCCCCAGTGGGTGGGAGTCCTACGAGCAGTACTTC CASSPSGWESYEQYF
. TRBJ1-1 . TRBV19 TGTGCCAGTAGTCCCCGAGTGACGGGCACTGAAGCTTTCTTT CASSPRVTGTEAFF
. TRBJ2-7 . TRBV7-2 TGTGCCAGCAGCTTCACCGGGCCGCGGGACGAGCAGTACTTC CASSFTGPRDEQYF
. TRBJ2-7 TRBD2 TRBV4-2 TGTGCCAGCAGCCAAGTGGGGACTAGCGGGAGGGCGCACGAGCAGTACTTC CASSQVGTSGRAHEQYF
. TRBJ1-1 TRBD1 TRBV7-9 TGTGCCAGCAGCGCCTCCATGGGGACAGCCACTGAAGCTTTCTTT CASSASMGTATEAFF
. TRBJ1-1 . TRBV5-1 TGCGCCAGCAGCTTGTCTCAGGTTCCGGACACTGAAGCTTTCTTT CASSLSQVPDTEAFF
. TRBJ2-1 . TRBV15 TGTGCCACCAGCACCATTGACCGGGGGAGGCGTAATGAGCAGTTCTTC CATSTIDRGRRNEQFF
. TRBJ2-7 TRBD2 TRBV5-4 TGTGCCAGCAGCCTAGAAGGAGCGGGGAGCTCCTACGAGCAGTACTTC CASSLEGAGSSYEQYF
. TRBJ1-1 . TRBV25-1 TGTGCCAGCAAAGGGGGGGGTGGGACTGAAGCTTTCTTT CASKGGGGTEAFF
. TRBJ2-7 . TRBV19 TGTGCCAGTAGCGCAGCCTCGGGCGAGCAGTACTTC CASSAASGEQYF
. TRBJ1-2 . TRBV23-1 TGCGCCAGCAGTCAATACTCGCCCTATGGCTACACCTTC CASSQYSPYGYTF
few TRBJ2-4 TRBD1 TRBV5-1 TGCGCCAGCAGCCCAGACAGGGAAAACATTCAGTACTTC CASSPDRENIQYF
. TRBJ1-4 TRBD1 TRBV4-1 TGCGCCAGCAGCTCCCGGACAGGGGTTGAAAAACTGTTTTTT CASSSRTGVEKLFF
few TRBJ1-5 . TRBV5-6 TGTGCCAGCAGCTTGGGCGACAGTTATAGCAATCAGCCCCAGCATTTT CASSLGDSYSNQPQHF
few TRBJ2-5 TRBD1 TRBV5-1 TGCGCCAGCAGCCACGGACAGGGGAGGGAGACCCAGTACTTC CASSHGQGRETQYF
. TRBJ2-7 . TRBV14 TGTGCCAGCAGCCAAGAACAGGGCCCCTACGAGCAGTACTTC CASSQEQGPYEQYF
. TRBJ2-2 TRBD1 TRBV11-2 TGTGCCAGCAGCTCGACAGGGTTGGAGCTGTTTTTT CASSSTGLELFF
. TRBJ2-3 TRBD2 TRBV4-1 TGCGCCAGCAGCCAAGATCCCCCTTTGGCGGGAGGCACAGATACGCAGTATTTT CASSQDPPLAGGTDTQYF
. TRBJ2-1 . TRBV27 TGTGCCAGCAGTTCCGGGATCAATGAGCAGTTCTTC CASSSGINEQFF
. TRBJ2-5 . TRBV10-3 TGTGCCATCAGTGAGTCGGTCGGGCTAGCGAATCAAGAGACCCAGTACTTC CAISESVGLANQETQYF
. TRBJ2-2 . TRBV7-9 TGTTCCAGCAGCCTCAGGGCCGGGGAGCTGTTTTTT CSSSLRAGELFF
few TRBJ2-3 TRBD1 TRBV12-5 TGTGCTAGTGGTTTGGCCAGGACAGGGAGCACAGATACGCAGTATTTT CASGLARTGSTDTQYF
. TRBJ2-3 TRBD2 TRBV6-7 TGTGCCAGCAGTTACTCGGGCGGGAGTAGCACAGATACGCAGTATTTT CASSYSGGSSTDTQYF
. TRBJ2-3 . TRBV11-3 TGTGCCAGCAGTGACAGGACCAGCACAGATACGCAGTATTTT CASSDRTSTDTQYF
. TRBJ1-2 . TRBV19 TGTGACACGTCTATCCCGCAGGGCTTTGGGCGAGACAGACCCTATGGCTACACCTTC CDTSIPQGFGRDRPYGYTF
. TRBJ2-3 . TRBV15 TGTGCCACCAGCAGAGATGAGGGAGATACGCAGTATTTT CATSRDEGDTQYF
. TRBJ1-3 . TRBV7-9 TGTGCCAGCAGCTTTACAGGGCGCCCCTCCTCTGGAAACACCATATATTTT CASSFTGRPSSGNTIYF
. TRBJ2-2 TRBD1 TRBV7-9 TGTGCCAGCACCGGGACAGGACGGACCGGGGAGCTGTTTTTT CASTGTGRTGELFF
. TRBJ2-7 . TRBV4-1 TGCGCCAGCAGCCTGGACTACGGGGGATACGAGCAGTACTTC CASSLDYGGYEQYF
medium-sized TRBJ2-7 . TRBV4-3 TGCGCCAGCAGCCAAGACTTAGAGCGGGCCTACGAGCAGTACTTC CASSQDLERAYEQYF
few TRBJ1-2 TRBD1 TRBV28 TGTGCCAGCAGTTTCGCGGGACAGGGGGCCGACGGCTACACCTTC CASSFAGQGADGYTF
few TRBJ2-5 . TRBV11-3 TGTGCCAGCAGCCCTTGGGGGGACCAAGAGACCCAGTACTTC CASSPWGDQETQYF
. TRBJ2-3 . TRBV10-3 TGTGCCGCAAGAGGTGGCTCTAGCACAGATACGCAGTATTTT CAARGGSSTDTQYF
few TRBJ2-1 TRBD2 TRBV6-4 TGTGCCAGCAGCTTAGCGGGAGGCTATGAGCAGTTCTTC CASSLAGGYEQFF
. TRBJ1-5 . TRBV18 TGTGCCAGCTCACTTCAGGCTAATCAGCCCCAGCATTTT CASSLQANQPQHF
once TRBJ2-6 . TRBV5-4 TGTGCCAGCAGCTTGGCCGGAGTCAGGGGGGCCTCTGGGGCCAACGGCCTGACTTTC CASSLAGVRGASGANGLTF
. TRBJ1-3 . TRBV2 TGTGCCAGCAGTGAAAGCGTCCACTCTGGAAACACCATATATTTT CASSESVHSGNTIYF
. TRBJ2-2 . TRBV7-9 TGTGCCAGCAGCTCATCTCGCCGAGAGGTGGTAACCGGGGAGCTGTTTTTT CASSSSRREVVTGELFF
few TRBJ1-4 TRBD1 TRBV5-1 TGCGCCAGCAGTTCGGGACAGGGGCGAGAAAAACTGTTTTTT CASSSGQGREKLFF
. TRBJ2-1 TRBD2 TRBV18 TGTGCCAGCTCACCGCAGTCCCGACTAGCCTCGCAGTTCTTC CASSPQSRLASQFF
. TRBJ2-1 . TRBV13 TGTGCCAGCAGCTTAGTAGGAGTTCCCAATGAGCAGTTCTTC CASSLVGVPNEQFF
. TRBJ2-3 . TRBV5-6 TGTGCCAGCAGCTTGGCGGGAGACGGATTAGATACGCAGTATTTT CASSLAGDGLDTQYF
few TRBJ2-2 . TRBV5-6 TGTGCCAGCAGCTTGGTAATTACCGGGGAGCTGTTTTTT CASSLVITGELFF
. TRBJ2-7 . TRBV7-9 TGTGCCAGCAGCTCACCCAAAGGAGGGGGGGTTACCTACGAGCAGTACTTC CASSSPKGGGVTYEQYF
. TRBJ2-7 TRBD1 TRBV4-1 TGCGCCAGCAGCCAGGCTCCGGGACAGGGTGTCTACGAGCAGTACTTC CASSQAPGQGVYEQYF
. TRBJ2-4 . TRBV15 TGTGCCACCAGCAGAGATCGGGGAATGGCCAAAAACAGTCAGTACTTC CATSRDRGMAKNSQYF
. TRBJ1-2 . TRBV2 TGTGCCAGCAGTAACGAGGGTGGCTACACCTTC CASSNEGGYTF
. TRBJ2-2 . TRBV6-5 TGTGCCAGCAGAACGGGCACCGGGGAGCTGTTTTTT CASRTGTGELFF